One and the same sample provided the 24 T cell receptor beta chains below, sequenced in a study of patients and donors after allogeneic stem cell transplantation. Using its own MiXCR run on the RT-PCR reads, TCRdb lists one record per CDR3 protein. Among 150,000 to 200,000 distinct CDR3 sequences, nearly 25% were seen once, and the ten largest hold approximately 26%. The specimen sequenced was blood, either unsorted or a sorted T cell fraction (not recorded which). The source is a human donor who was either an allogeneic HSCT recipient or a stem cell or donor lymphocyte infusion donor (not recorded which). It is not recorded whose cells these are; they may come from a transplant donor.

This clonotype was picked up a small number of times. CDR3 sequence reads: CASGPNRGKGENIQYF. The CDR3 nucleotides read TGTGCTAGTGGTCCCAACAGGGGGAAAGGGGAAAACATTCAGTACTTC. V and J are TRBV12-5 and TRBJ2-4, with 8 bases identical to TRBD1. CDR1 LGHNT and CDR2 FRNRAP come from the germline V gene. The length of the CDR3 is 16 residues. After removal of 5 bases from V and 5 bases from J, the junction contained 11 bases not matched to a gene.

The genes are TRBV20-1 and TRBJ2-4, with 10 bases matching TRBD2. J lost 0 bases, V lost 1 base, and 3 bases had no gene match. Germline CDR1 DFQATT, CDR2 SNEGSKA (reference sequence). The CDR3 length is 16 residues. CDR3 loop: CSARGLAGLAKNIQYF. The DNA of the CDR3 is TGCAGTGCTAGAGGACTAGCGGGCCTAGCCAAAAACATTCAGTACTTC.

This clonotype was observed a handful of times. The chain employs TRBV5-1 and TRBJ1-6, with D uncertain. V gave up 5 bases and J gave up 8 bases, with 20 bases separating them. The CDR3 is 16 residues long. Per germline, CDR1 SGHRS and CDR2 YFSETQ. The CDR3 DNA reads TGCGCCAGCAGGGTGGACGGTCCCCTTTTGGATTCACCCCTCCACTTT. It specifies CASRVDGPLLDSPLHF.

There are a few counts of this clonotype. The gene calls are TRBV15 and TRBJ1-1; D gene ambiguous. Between the trimmed V and J ends, which lost 0 bases and 0 bases, there was a span of 5 bases. This CDR3 spans 14 amino acids. CDR1 and CDR2 (germline): LNHNV, YYDKDF (reference sequence). CDR3 in amino acids: CATSREQVNTEAFF. As DNA, the CDR3 is TGTGCCACCAGCAGAGAACAAGTGAACACTGAAGCTTTCTTT.

This clonotype was seen more than once but under ten times. The rearrangement uses TRBV5-1 and TRBJ1-2, with a possible D match to TRBD1 (6 bases). Per the germline V gene, CDR1 is SGHRS and CDR2 is YFSETQ. The CDR3 extends over 15 amino acids. Trimming took off 1 base at V and 2 bases at J, with 12 bases between the two ends. CDR3 region: CASSLWAGANYGYTF. The CDR3, as DNA: TGCGCCAGCAGCTTGTGGGCAGGGGCGAACTATGGCTACACCTTC.

The sample holds many counts of this clonotype. The chain combines TRBV12-3 or TRBV12-4 with TRBJ1-5; TRBD1 agrees at 9 bases. V trimming: 1 base; J trimming: 5 bases; junction bases outside the gene matches: 12. The CDR3 contains 18 residues. CDR3 nucleotide sequence: TGTGCCAGCAGTTTAGAGGTTTTTGGAGACAGGGGGGATCAGCCCCAGCATTTT. Protein product: CASSLEVFGDRGDQPQHF.

The rearrangement uses TRBV20-1 and TRBJ2-3; 10 nucleotides match TRBD2. The CDR3 contains 17 residues. With V trimmed by 0 bases and J by 1 base, 7 bases remained unmatched. The germline CDR1 and CDR2 sequences are DFQATT and SNEGSKA (reference sequence). The CDR3 DNA is TGCAGTGCTAGAGATTTCGGCAGCGGGAGGGGCACAGATACGCAGTATTTT. As protein: CSARDFGSGRGTDTQYF.

The chain joins TRBV12-3 or TRBV12-4 to TRBJ2-7; 8 bases line up with TRBD1. The CDR3 has 12 residues. Trimming cost V 7 bases and J 6 bases; bases outside gene matches: 5. The DNA of the CDR3 is TGTGCCAGCAAACCCGGGACAGGCGAGCAGTACTTC. This gives the protein CASKPGTGEQYF.

This clonotype was observed a handful of times. This sequence joins TRBV7-9 and TRBJ1-1; no clear D gene. In germline, CDR1 is SEHNR, CDR2 FQNEAQ (reference sequence). V lost 0 bases and J 0 bases, leaving 11 bases between the germline ends. The CDR3 has 16 residues. CDR3: CASSLAPPKLNTEAFF. DNA of the CDR3: TGTGCCAGCAGCTTAGCACCCCCAAAACTGAACACTGAAGCTTTCTTT.

This clonotype was found many times. The chain carries TRBV29-1 and TRBJ1-1; tentative D call: TRBD1 (5 bases). The germline CDR1 and CDR2 sequences are SQVTM and ANQGSEA. CDR3 length equals 11 residues. The germline V and J ends were trimmed by 5 bases and 4 bases, with 8 bases remaining between them. This chain's CDR3 is CSVRQGTEAFF. The CDR3 region has the DNA TGCAGCGTTCGGCAGGGCACTGAAGCTTTCTTT.

The chain links TRBV7-2 to TRBJ2-5; D unresolved. The germline V and J ends were trimmed by 5 bases and 7 bases, with 8 bases remaining between them. CDR1 and CDR2 from the germline V gene are SGHTA and FQGNSA. CDR3 length equals 11 residues. CDR3: CASSALGTQYF. The CDR3, as DNA: TGTGCCAGCAGCGCCCTGGGGACCCAGTACTTC.

The rearrangement links TRBV3-1 to TRBJ2-3; no clear D. From germline, CDR1 is LGHDT and CDR2 YNNKEL (reference sequence). The CDR3 runs 12 residues. V was shortened by 3 bases and J by 6 bases, with 7 bases between the two germline ends. The CDR3 is CASSQWADTQYF. CDR3 DNA: TGTGCCAGCAGCCAGTGGGCGGATACGCAGTATTTT.

This clonotype was seen a handful of times. The chain combines TRBV29-1 with TRBJ1-1; D is unclear. The V and J ends lost 4 bases and 1 base respectively, with 22 bases between them. Germline V gene lookup returns CDR1 SQVTM and CDR2 ANQGSEA. The CDR3 covers 17 residues. CDR3 amino acids: CSVGEATDASRNTEAFF. In DNA form, the CDR3 reads TGCAGCGTTGGGGAGGCGACGGACGCAAGCCGGAACACTGAAGCTTTCTTT.

The chain joins TRBV4-2 to TRBJ2-7, with 7 nucleotides matching TRBD1. This CDR3 comprises 14 residues. Germline trimming cut 4 bases from V and 0 bases from J; bases unmatched to any gene: 3. The germline CDR1 and CDR2 sequences are LGHNA and YNFKEQ. DNA for the CDR3: TGTGCCAGCAGCCGCTACAGGGGCTCCTACGAGCAGTACTTC. Its protein product is CASSRYRGSYEQYF.

This chain links TRBV6-1 with TRBJ1-2; 7 bases are shared with TRBD1. The CDR3 is made up of 13 amino acids. V shed 2 bases, J shed 8 bases, and the junction held 5 bases outside the gene matches. CDR1 and CDR2 from the germline V gene are MNHNS and SASEGT. The CDR3 DNA reads TGTGCCAGCAGTGAAAGGGACAGACGCGGCTACACCTTC. Translation gives CASSERDRRGYTF.

The chain joins TRBV7-2 to TRBJ1-4; no firm D call. CDR3 length: 12 residues. V was trimmed by 4 bases and J by 10 bases, leaving 10 bases between them. CDR1 and CDR2 (germline): SGHTA, FQGNSA. The CDR3 here is CASSYGVGKLFF. In DNA, the CDR3 is TGTGCCAGCAGCTATGGGGTTGGAAAACTGTTTTTT.

This clonotype was detected only a few times. This chain links TRBV5-1 with TRBJ1-2; D is ambiguous. The CDR3 has 14 residues. Germline assignment: CDR1 SGHRS and CDR2 YFSETQ. With 0 bases removed from V and 4 bases from J, the gap between germline ends came to 10 bases. CDR3: CASSLEFTGYGYTF. For the CDR3, the DNA is TGCGCCAGCAGCTTGGAATTTACGGGCTATGGCTACACCTTC.

Only one count was recorded for this clonotype. This chain joins TRBV5-1 and TRBJ2-7; D gene unclear. Trimming pared 0 bases from V and 7 bases from J, leaving 14 bases between. CDR3 length: 14 residues. Germline assignment: CDR1 SGHRS and CDR2 YFSETQ. The CDR3 DNA sequence: TGCGCCAGCAGCTTGGCCCTGTTTCCGGATGAGCAGTACTTC. Translated, it gives CASSLALFPDEQYF. Looking up the rest from reference TRBV5-1 and TRBJ2-7 gives the full variable domain: KAGVTQTPRYLIKTRGQQVTLSCSPISGHRSVSWYQQTPGQGLQFLFEYFSETQRNKGNFPGRFSGRQFSNSRSEMNVSTLELGDSALYLCASSLALFPDEQYFGPGTRLTVT.

The chain links TRBV18 to TRBJ1-1; no clear D gene. V gave up 4 bases and J gave up 1 base, with 7 bases separating them. Germline V CDR1 and CDR2: KGHSH, LQKENI. The CDR3 has 13 amino acids. In DNA form, the CDR3 reads TGTGCCAGCTCACGACTACAGAACACTGAAGCTTTCTTT. Encoded protein: CASSRLQNTEAFF.

The chain carries TRBV4-2 and TRBJ1-1; D possibly corresponds to TRBD1 (5 bases). Trimming shortened V by 5 bases and J by 10 bases, and 17 bases separated the two germline ends. The CDR3 runs 13 residues. Germline CDR1 reads LGHNA; CDR2 reads YNFKEQ. The CDR3 DNA is TGTGCCAGCAGCGACCCGGGACTTCATTTAGCTTTCTTT. Residues: CASSDPGLHLAFF.

With regard to this clonotype: Because the CDR3 is missing its conserved closing phenylalanine or tryptophan, this is likely a read error. The chain joins TRBV19 to TRBJ2-7; D perhaps matches TRBD2 (5 bases). Germline V CDR1 and CDR2: LNHDA, SQIVND (reference sequence). With 5 bases removed from V and 2 bases from J, the gap between germline ends came to 10 bases. The CDR3 consists of 13 residues. The CDR3 coding sequence is TGTGCCAGTAGTTATCGAGCGGCCTACGAGCAGTACTCC. It is translated as CASSYRAAYEQYS.

This chain uses TRBV9 with TRBJ2-1, with D perhaps TRBD1 (7 bases). The V and J ends lost 0 bases and 6 bases respectively, with 13 bases between them. The germline V gene has CDR1 SGDLS and CDR2 YYNGEE. This CDR3 comprises 15 residues. This CDR3 is CASSVGEDRRNEQFF. DNA of the CDR3: TGTGCCAGCAGCGTAGGGGAGGACAGGCGCAATGAGCAGTTCTTC. Full variable domain (remainder filled in from reference TRBV9 and TRBJ2-1): DSGVTQTPKHLITATGQRVTLRCSPRSGDLSVYWYQQSLDQGLQFLIQYYNGEERAKGNILERFSAQQFPDLHSELNLSSLELGDSALYFCASSVGEDRRNEQFFGPGTRLTVL.

CDR3 nucleotide sequence: TGCGCCAGCAGCGGCTACTTGAAAACTAGTGCCTCCTACAATGAGCAGTTCTTC. Residues: CASSGYLKTSASYNEQFF. The V and J genes are TRBV5-1 and TRBJ2-1; the D gene is possibly TRBD2 (5 bases). Germline-derived CDR1 and CDR2 are SGHRS and YFSETQ. This CDR3 region has 18 residues. Trimming shortened V by 4 bases and J by 0 bases, and 20 bases separated the two germline ends.

This clonotype appeared a few times. The CDR3 reads CASSFGTITGELFF. CDR3 nucleotides: TGTGCCAGCAGCTTCGGGACGATTACCGGGGAGCTGTTTTTT. The rearrangement uses TRBV5-6 and TRBJ2-2; TRBD1 or TRBD2 may be the D gene (5 bases each). V lost 2 bases and J lost 5, with 10 bases in between. CDR3 length equals 14 residues. Germline CDR1 reads SGHDT; CDR2 reads YYEEEE.